This T cell receptor (beta chain) appears in the sequencing data of a study of blood T cell repertoires in COVID-19. After removal of 2 bases from V and 6 bases from J, the junction contained 7 bases not matched to a gene. Germline assignment: CDR1 SGHVS and CDR2 FQNEAQ. The CDR3 is made up of 16 amino acids. Enrolled during active infection, Seattle patients were then followed longitudinally. Data came from immunoSEQ multiplex PCR; TCRdb stores just in-frame clones and leaves some out. The repertoire holds more than 45,000 clones, with roughly 80% as singletons. The receptor comes from a man older than 75 with COVID-19, enrolled during active disease. The chain combines TRBV7-8 with TRBJ1-6; 7 nucleotides align to TRBD1. The specimen was peripheral blood. For the CDR3, the DNA is TGTGCCAGCAGCTTAACCCTAGGGACAGCTAATTCACCCCTCCACTTT. Its translation: CASSLTLGTANSPLHF.